The clone carrying this T cell receptor (beta chain) was recorded many times. The data were obtained in a study of metastatic and nonmetastatic thyroid tumors. Original analysis: The distant-metastasis classifier for papillary thyroid cancer was built from CDR3 differences across clinicopathological groups. TCRdb reassembled clones from the PCR reads with MiXCR. The V and J calls were not made by the authors but by TCRdb's processing. The sample lists approximately 20,000 clones, about 30% occurring once. V gave up 4 bases and J gave up 2 bases, with 10 bases separating them. This CDR3 region has 14 residues. CDR1 and CDR2 from the germline V gene are MGHRA and YSYEKL. Prior to thyroid surgery, none of the patients had received any treatment.

The sequence came from a female donor with papillary thyroid cancer or a benign thyroid nodule (not recorded which). Some clones in this sample may be carry-over from other donors' samples. The sequenced sample was tumor tissue. J is TRBJ2-3 and V is TRBV4-1; no reliable D call. The DNA of the CDR3 is TGCGCCAGCAGCCCAGCAGGAGTCACAGATACGCAGTATTTT. It is translated as CASSPAGVTDTQYF.